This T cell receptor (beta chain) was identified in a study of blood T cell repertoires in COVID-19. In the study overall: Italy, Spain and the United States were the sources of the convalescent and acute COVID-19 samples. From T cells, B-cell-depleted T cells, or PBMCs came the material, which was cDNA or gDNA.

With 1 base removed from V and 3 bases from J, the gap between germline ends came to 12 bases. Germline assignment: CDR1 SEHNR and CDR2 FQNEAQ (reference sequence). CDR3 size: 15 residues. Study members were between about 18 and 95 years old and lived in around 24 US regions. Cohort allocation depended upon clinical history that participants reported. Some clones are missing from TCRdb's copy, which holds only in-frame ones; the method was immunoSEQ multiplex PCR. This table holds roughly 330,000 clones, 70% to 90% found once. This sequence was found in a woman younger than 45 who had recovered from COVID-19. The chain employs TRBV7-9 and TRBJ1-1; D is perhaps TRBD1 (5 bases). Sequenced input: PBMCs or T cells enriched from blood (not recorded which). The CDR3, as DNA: TGTGCCAGCAGCTTAGGGTGGGGCATTGACACTGAAGCTTTCTTT. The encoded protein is CASSLGWGIDTEAFF. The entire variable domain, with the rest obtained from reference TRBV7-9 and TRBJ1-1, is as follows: DTGVSQNPRHKITKRGQNVTFRCDPISEHNRLYWYRQTLGQGPEFLTYFQNEAQLEKSRLLSDRFSAERPKGSFSTLEIQRTEQGDSAMYLCASSLGWGIDTEAFFGQGTRLTVV.